This TCR beta chain was sequenced in a study of T cells in Graves' hyperthyroidism and ophthalmopathy. Study findings and constraints: Appearing also in blood were most of the thyroid clonotypes expanded above 0.001. The model's output predicted ophthalmopathy at a median of approximately 6.5 months prior to onset. Ophthalmopathy cases were set apart from stable hyperthyroidism by a 13 V-J model.

It was RNA transcripts that yielded the amplified TCR beta CDR3 regions. A first-round RT-PCR of the TCR CDR3 used the HTBI primer set. TCRdb redid the calling of the multiplex PCR reads with MiXCR, one entry per CDR3 protein. The sample lists 400,000 to 500,000 distinct CDR3 sequences; about an eighth were seen once. At least ten counts were recorded for this clonotype. Its antigen is not known. The V segment lost 8 bases and the J segment 4 bases; nucleotides outside the gene matches: 5. The germline gives CDR1 MGHRA, CDR2 YSYEKL. The CDR3 consists of 14 residues. A patient was excluded if there was uncontrolled infection, other autoimmune disease, pregnancy or lactation.

The source of this sequence is a young woman with Graves' hyperthyroidism. The source material was blood. The V and J genes are TRBV4-1 and TRBJ2-1, with 10 bases matching TRBD2. The CDR3 nucleotides are TGCGCCAGCCGCATAGCGGGAGGTTACAATGAGCAGTTCTTC. Translated, it gives CASRIAGGYNEQFF.